This T cell receptor beta chain was sequenced for a study of blood T cell repertoires in COVID-19. Study-level information: The samples span acute and convalescent COVID-19 from the United States, Italy and Spain.

Regarding this clone: A junction boundary mismatches the germline segment, possibly from a read error.

Authors' analysis steps: Amplification from reference gene primers served as the basis for estimated nucleated cell counts. Profiled with immunoSEQ multiplex PCR; TCRdb holds only in-frame clones, not every one. That table is the source of V, J and clone size, and D and trimming were worked out from the DNA. This sample carries about 200,000 clones, around nine tenths of them seen once, and the ten largest clones take 5% to 6.5%. Germline CDR1 is SGHTA and CDR2 is FQGNSA. This CDR3 has 13 residues. V usage is TRBV7-2 and J usage is TRBJ1-3; D not certain. The TCR comes from a man aged 35-49 years with active or convalescent COVID-19. Sequencing was carried out using peripheral blood. CDR3 residues: CASSLAPVNTIYF. The CDR3 DNA reads as TGTGCCAGCAGCCTAGCCCCGGTGAACACCATATATTTT.